Sequencing of this T cell receptor (beta chain) was carried out in a study of blood T cells in healthy people across ages (dated by TCRdb to the mid-2010s). About the study as a whole: In model experiments, roughly one uniquely barcoded TCR beta cDNA molecule per two T cells was captured by template switching. Age-related changes in TCR beta repertoire diversity were measured in the study by deep sequencing normalized with unique cDNA molecular identifiers. The donors were divided into four age groups: young (average around 16 years), middle-aged (under 40), aged (about 60) and long-lived (approximately 74). Using the same blood draw, the study looked at two additional independent replicas of 1 million unique cDNA reads for two donors, one aged 18 to 29 and the other aged 80 or older.

On the study overall, not on this receptor specifically: Compared with the aged group, the long-lived group had more naive CD4+ T cells, fewer expanded clones and increased TCR diversity, suggesting age selection. As age increased, observed TCR beta diversity per million T cells dropped in a roughly linear way, and a significant reduction was already evident by age around 41. Conclusive comparison of naive and antigen-experienced compartments was prevented by the profiling of bulk unsorted PBMCs. Estimates of total diversity based on one million sequenced T cells were considered lower bounds and underestimates. Observed TCR beta diversity correlated strongly with the percentage of naive T cells measured by flow cytometry. Because donor CMV infection status was unknown, age-related changes in expanded clonotypes were potentially confounded.

Note on this clonotype: Its antigen is not yet known. The input lacks base qualities; no much larger clone sits a single base away.

The 39 donors, aged about 6 to 90 years, were systemically healthy Caucasian individuals from Russia. Roughly 10 milliliters of peripheral blood were drawn from each donor into EDTA-treated Vacutainer tubes. Ficoll-Paque density-gradient centrifugation was used to isolate PBMCs, with at least 6 million per sample. Total RNA, at least 6 micrograms per sample, was extracted from PBMCs with Trizol reagent. For every donor, flow cytometry on a PBMC aliquot measured the percentage of naive CD45RAhigh/CD27high T cells. Libraries came from 5' RACE. The reads were generated on an Illumina HiSeq 2500. A second PCR of about 6 to 11 cycles was performed with a sample-barcoded 5' primer and a J-beta primer mix. Each TCR beta cDNA molecule received a unique molecular identifier from a template-switch 5' adaptor carrying 12 random nucleotides. Each sample yielded at least 3 million CDR3-containing paired-end reads. All of the RNA was converted into first-strand cDNA using the Mint cDNA synthesis kit, with a TRBC-specific oligonucleotide serving as the primer. After uracil-DNA glycosylase treatment, a first 18-cycle PCR used universal primers M1SS and BC2_uni_R on all cDNA. In the source study's methods: Each sample was normalized by randomly selecting 1 million high-quality reads, each carrying a distinct molecular identifier. Instead of being binned into consensus sequences, reads that shared molecular identifiers were thrown out. MiTCR, with a Q25 quality threshold and the strictest error-elimination algorithm, was used for CDR3 identification, clonotype clustering and error correction. A nonparametric unseen species model with Euler transformation was used to estimate a lower bound on total TCR beta diversity. Starting from the raw public reads, TCRdb applied fastp trimming at Q25, assembled clones with MiXCR and retained in-frame beta chains. Records with the same CDR3 protein are collapsed into one entry carrying the most frequent genes and DNA. These V and J calls originate from TCRdb's pipeline instead of the authors' own analysis. Across this sample there are around 780,000 distinct CDR3 sequences, with around a quarter seen only once. Approximately 2.9% of the sample rests with the top ten.

Reading the germline V gene gives CDR1 SNHLY and CDR2 FYNNEI. The CDR3 covers 15 residues, taking in both the cysteine and the phenylalanine. Of the read, only the CDR3 DNA is kept; its 45 bases are in frame from base 1. The sample also formed part of further work on T cells of mothers and their children. Looking at the second paper: Donors were nine systemically healthy Caucasian individuals: three mothers and their six children. cDNA synthesis consumed the entire amount of extracted RNA, loaded at about 1.5 ug RNA in each 15 ul reaction. In the second PCR, the M1S primer added sample barcodes and 2-4 random nucleotides. Each mother yielded over 9.5 million TCR beta CDR3 reads and each child 2.5 million to 3 million reads. Thymic selection shapes the output of TCR recombination in a similar way in related and unrelated pairs, and inherited differences have a minor effect. Normalized repertoire overlap was always slightly but never significantly higher in related than unrelated mother-child pairs. No persistent microchimeric T cell clones were found, with a detection sensitivity of roughly 99 clones per million clonotypes. In the study, deep NGS was used to compare the TCR beta repertoires of mothers and children, and features distinguishing related mother-child pairs from unrelated individuals were sought. On average, the children were approximately 12 +/- 4 years old, while the mothers were approximately 40 +/- 4 years old. After adapter ligation was performed with NEBNext reagents, the libraries were sequenced on an Illumina HiSeq 2000 with 100+100 nt paired-end reads. To avoid cross-contamination, the mother libraries and the child libraries were prepared a month apart and sequenced in separate runs. Between 500,000 and 2,000,000 distinct TCR beta clonotypes were identified per donor. Naive TCR beta clonotypes were estimated from low-frequency clonotypes matched to each donor's FACS-determined naive share, without sorting.

Sequenced material: blood. This TCR was sampled from a boy younger than 18 in good health. This sequence uses TRBV2 and TRBJ2-5; 9 central bases correspond to TRBD2. The assigned J gene may be wrong: the sequence end matches TRBJ2-1 better. The DNA reads as follows: TGTGCCAGCAGTGAAGATAGCGGGGGAGGTAATGAGCAGTTCTTC. Its product reads: CASSEDSGGGNEQFF.